These 29 T cell receptor beta chains share one sample of origin, sequenced in a study of blood T cells in healthy people across ages. A second PCR, run for 7 to 11 cycles, used a sample-barcoded 5' primer plus a J-beta primer mix. MiXCR was run by TCRdb on the 5' RACE reads, yielding one entry per CDR3 protein. The sample lists some 880,000 distinct CDR3 sequences, around 36% occurring once. Sequencing was carried out using blood. These receptors were obtained from a man between 18 and 29 years old in good health.

This clonotype was found once. The rearrangement uses TRBV7-2 and TRBJ2-2; no firm D call. The CDR3 is 13 residues long. Trimming left V 2 bases short and J 4 bases short, with 5 bases between. The germline CDR1 and CDR2 sequences are SGHTA and FQGNSA. The CDR3: CASSLIFTGELFF. In nucleotides, the CDR3 is TGTGCCAGCAGCTTAATTTTCACCGGGGAGCTGTTTTTT.

V is TRBV12-3 or TRBV12-4 and J is TRBJ2-2; tentative D call: TRBD1 (5 bases). Trimming cost V 5 bases and J 1 base, with 8 bases left between them. CDR3 length: 14 amino acids. CDR3 bases: TGTGCCAGCAGTACTCAGGGGAACACCGGGGAGCTGTTTTTT. This gives the protein CASSTQGNTGELFF.

Turning to this clonotype: One junction end does not reproduce the germline sequence, and a read error may be involved. V and J are TRBV5-6 and TRBJ2-3, with 7 bases aligning to TRBD2. CDR1 is SGHDT and CDR2 is YYEEEE in the germline V gene. The CDR3 spans 15 residues. In DNA form, the CDR3 reads TGTGCCAACAGCTTGCCTAGCGGCAACACAGATACGCAGTATTTT. Its translation is CANSLPSGNTDTQYF.

The gene calls are TRBV20-1 and TRBJ2-4; 10 bases are a match to TRBD2. The V gene's germline CDR1 is DFQATT and CDR2 SNEGSKA (reference sequence). This CDR3 comprises 12 residues. V lost 6 bases and J lost 13; bases outside the gene matches: 9. CDR3 coding DNA: TGCAGTGCGAGGCCCCTAGCGGGGGAGCAGTACTTC. It translates to CSARPLAGEQYF.

V is TRBV10-3 and J is TRBJ1-5; 10 bases map to TRBD1. V shed 3 bases, J shed 5 bases, and the junction held 4 bases outside the gene matches. This CDR3 comprises 15 residues. From germline, CDR1 is ENHRY and CDR2 SYGVKD. CDR3 nucleotide sequence: TGTGCCATCAGTGAAGGGACAGGGGCTTATCAGCCCCAGCATTTT. This codes for CAISEGTGAYQPQHF.

This clonotype was seen a handful of times. The chain employs TRBV9 and TRBJ1-4, with D perhaps matching TRBD1 (5 bases). The CDR3 consists of 15 residues. V shed 4 bases and J shed 1 base, with 11 bases lying between them. Germline values: CDR1 SGDLS, CDR2 YYNGEE. The CDR3 sequence is CASSMLDRTNEKLFF. The DNA of the CDR3 is TGTGCCAGCAGCATGTTAGACAGAACTAATGAAAAACTGTTTTTT.

This clonotype has more than one count but fewer than ten. V is TRBV29-1 and J is TRBJ1-2; D call uncertain. Looked up from germline, CDR1 is SQVTM and CDR2 is ANQGSEA. The CDR3 consists of 14 residues. The V end lost 3 bases, the J end lost 2 bases, and 13 bases lay between the germline ends. The CDR3 DNA is TGCAGCGTTGAGGACCTCAGGCAGAACTATGGCTACACCTTC. Residues: CSVEDLRQNYGYTF.

This rearrangement joins TRBV7-2 to TRBJ2-3, with 7 bases identical to TRBD2. The J segment lost 2 bases and the V segment lost 5 bases, leaving 22 bases of the junction unmatched. CDR3 length: 20 amino acids. Germline CDR1 reads SGHTA; CDR2 reads FQGNSA. The CDR3 nucleotides read TGTGCCAGCAGCCTCCGGGGCCAGCTAGCGGAATCTACAGCCACAGATACGCAGTATTTT. Protein sequence: CASSLRGQLAESTATDTQYF.

This clonotype was seen only a few times. The genes are TRBV5-1 and TRBJ2-3; 9 bases are a match to TRBD2. V shed 2 bases, J shed 3 bases, and the junction held 7 bases outside the gene matches. CDR1 and CDR2 from the germline V gene are SGHRS and YFSETQ. The CDR3 loop spans 16 amino acids. CDR3 DNA sequence: TGCGCCAGCAGCTTTTGGGCTAGCGGGGTAACAGATACGCAGTATTTT. Its protein product is CASSFWASGVTDTQYF.

There are many counts of this clonotype. The V call is TRBV5-6, the J call TRBJ1-2; the match to TRBD1 covers 11 bases. The CDR3 is made up of 15 amino acids. Trimming took 3 bases from V and 2 from J; bases not matched to a gene: 3. The V gene's germline CDR1 is SGHDT and CDR2 YYEEEE. The chain's CDR3 is CASSSRDRGNYGYTF. DNA for the CDR3: TGTGCCAGCAGCTCCAGGGACAGGGGGAACTATGGCTACACCTTC.

The rearrangement joins TRBV3-1 to TRBJ1-2; D possibly corresponds to TRBD1 (5 bases). V lost 5 bases and J lost 8, with 21 bases in between. In germline, CDR1 is LGHDT, CDR2 YNNKEL (reference sequence). The CDR3 sequence is 15 residues long. The CDR3 loop is CASSAIGHKRGGYTF. As DNA, the CDR3 is TGTGCCAGCAGCGCAATCGGACACAAACGGGGCGGCTACACCTTC.

The rearrangement links TRBV20-1 to TRBJ2-7, with D perhaps TRBD1 or TRBD2 (5 bases each). Deletions cut 6 bases from V and 6 bases from J, with 21 bases between. CDR1 and CDR2 from the germline V gene are DFQATT and SNEGSKA (reference sequence). The CDR3 is made up of 14 amino acids. The CDR3 nucleotides read TGCAGTGCAACGGACGGGGACGGGCCCTGCGAGCAGTACTTC. Encoded protein: CSATDGDGPCEQYF.

V and J are TRBV7-2 and TRBJ2-3; 7 positions match TRBD2. Germline V gene lookup returns CDR1 SGHTA and CDR2 FQGNSA. This CDR3 has 15 amino acids. The V segment lost 6 bases and the J segment 6 bases; nucleotides outside the gene matches: 12. The CDR3 is CASSNGLAGSDTQYF. The CDR3 region has the DNA TGTGCCAGCAGTAATGGTTTAGCGGGTTCTGATACGCAGTATTTT. Full variable domain (missing parts from reference TRBV7-2 and TRBJ2-3): GAGVSQSPSNKVTEKGKDVELRCDPISGHTALYWYRQSLGQGLEFLIYFQGNSAPDKSGLPSDRFSAERTGGSVSTLTIQRTQQEDSAVYLCASSNGLAGSDTQYFGPGTRLTVL.

The V call is TRBV4-2, the J call TRBJ2-7; 14 nucleotides line up with TRBD2. CDR1 and CDR2 from the germline V gene are LGHNA and YNFKEQ. The CDR3 spans 15 residues. V trimming: 4 bases; J trimming: 4 bases; junction bases outside the gene matches: 3. In DNA, the CDR3 is TGTGCCAGCAGCCTAGGGACTAGCGGGAGATACGAGCAGTACTTC. Translation: CASSLGTSGRYEQYF.

There are a few counts of this clonotype. The V gene is TRBV5-1, the J gene TRBJ2-5; D may be TRBD2 (6 bases). V was cut by 2 bases and J by 0 bases, with 11 bases left in between. The CDR3 runs 15 residues. CDR1 is SGHRS, CDR2 YFSETQ, per germline. Here the CDR3 reads CASSFRSGDQETQYF. CDR3 sequence (DNA): TGCGCCAGCAGCTTCCGTTCGGGGGACCAAGAGACCCAGTACTTC.

About this clonotype: A much larger clonotype is one base distant, so this may be a read error. The chain uses TRBV12-3 or TRBV12-4 and TRBJ2-1; 11 bases match TRBD2. Judging by the DNA end, TRBJ2-7 fits better; the J call may be wrong. This CDR3 is 17 amino acids long. CDR3 in DNA: TGTGCCAGCAGTCGTATAGCGGGGGGGCCTTCCTACAATGAGCAGTACTTC. It translates to CASSRIAGGPSYNEQYF.

Remarks on this clonotype: This sequence may be a read error, since a much larger clone differs from it by one base. The chain employs TRBV28 and TRBJ2-3; D might be TRBD1 (6 bases). This CDR3 comprises 14 residues. The germline V gene encodes CDR1 MDHEN and CDR2 SYDVKM. For the CDR3, the DNA is TGTGCCAGCAGTCTCCAGGGGATCACAGATACGCGGTATTTT. Its translation is CASSLQGITDTRYF.

This clonotype has just one count. The chain combines TRBV10-3 with TRBJ2-2; D remains ambiguous. V was pared by 11 bases and J by 0 bases, with 13 bases between. CDR1 is ENHRY, CDR2 SYGVKD, per germline. The CDR3 sequence is 14 residues long. The chain's CDR3 is CAAGGTANTGELFF. The CDR3 coding sequence is TGTGCCGCCGGTGGCACGGCGAACACCGGGGAGCTGTTTTTT.

The rearrangement uses TRBV2 and TRBJ2-2; 9 positions agree with TRBD1. The CDR3 runs to 14 residues. Trimming at V came to 6 bases and at J to 7 bases, leaving 6 bases not matched to a gene. The germline V gene has CDR1 SNHLY and CDR2 FYNNEI. CDR3 region: CASSGDREFGELFF. DNA of the CDR3: TGTGCCAGCAGCGGGGACAGGGAATTCGGGGAGCTGTTTTTT.

J is TRBJ2-4 and V is TRBV14, with TRBD1 as a possible D gene (6 bases). The CDR3 covers 14 residues. The germline CDR1 and CDR2 sequences are SGHDN and FVKESK. V lost 1 base, J lost 7 bases, and 11 bases lay in between. This CDR3 reads CASSQGNRANIQYF. The DNA for the CDR3 is TGTGCCAGCAGCCAAGGCAACAGGGCGAACATTCAGTACTTC.

The sample holds a few counts of this clonotype. The gene calls are TRBV7-2 and TRBJ2-7, with D hard to call. The CDR3 is made up of 14 amino acids. Germline V gene sequence: CDR1 SGHTA, CDR2 FQGNSA. Between the trimmed V and J ends, which lost 2 bases and 7 bases, there was a span of 15 bases. In nucleotides, the CDR3 is TGTGCCAGCAGCTTACCCGGTGGGTACAATGAGCAGTACTTC. This gives the protein CASSLPGGYNEQYF. The variable domain in full, completed from reference TRBV7-2 and TRBJ2-7, reads GAGVSQSPSNKVTEKGKDVELRCDPISGHTALYWYRQSLGQGLEFLIYFQGNSAPDKSGLPSDRFSAERTGGSVSTLTIQRTQQEDSAVYLCASSLPGGYNEQYFGPGTRLTVT.

The gene calls are TRBV12-3 or TRBV12-4 and TRBJ1-1, with 9 bases aligning to TRBD1. V was clipped by 5 bases and J by 5 bases; unmatched bases: 12. The CDR3 length is 16 residues. The CDR3 sequence: CASSPRTGEGRTEAFF. For the CDR3, the DNA is TGTGCCAGCAGTCCTCGGACAGGGGAAGGACGGACTGAAGCTTTCTTT.

The genes are TRBV30 and TRBJ2-7; D gene unclear. CDR1 and CDR2 (germline): GTSNPN, SVGIG (reference sequence). CDR3 size: 15 residues. The ends were cut back, 0 bases at V and 0 bases at J, with 12 bases in the middle. CDR3 in amino acids: CAWSVPPPSSYEQYF. CDR3 bases: TGTGCCTGGAGTGTACCCCCCCCAAGCTCCTACGAGCAGTACTTC.

The V call is TRBV3-1, the J call TRBJ1-6, with 10 positions matching TRBD1. Trimming took 6 bases from V and 10 from J; bases not matched to a gene: 9. The CDR3 length is 15 residues. Germline V gene lookup returns CDR1 LGHDT and CDR2 YNNKEL (reference sequence). The CDR3 nucleotides are TGTGCCAGCAGGAGACAGGGGGCGCCGAGCTCACCCCTCCACTTT. This codes for CASRRQGAPSSPLHF.

The chain recombines TRBV27 with TRBJ1-6; 11 positions match TRBD1. The CDR3 length is 17 residues. V lost 3 bases and J lost 1; bases outside the gene matches: 2. Per germline, CDR1 MNHEY and CDR2 SMNVEV (reference sequence). CDR3 DNA: TGTGCCAGCAGTTTGGGGACAGGGGGATCCTATAATTCACCCCTCCACTTT. Protein: CASSLGTGGSYNSPLHF.

The rearrangement links TRBV29-1 to TRBJ2-7; D is perhaps TRBD1 (6 bases). The tail of the sequence fits TRBJ2-5 better, so the J call may be wrong. CDR1 and CDR2 (germline): SQVTM, ANQGSEA. The CDR3 is 14 amino acids. DNA for the CDR3: TGCAGCGTTGAGCCCGCAGGGGTAGGAGAGACCCAGTACTTC. Residues: CSVEPAGVGETQYF.

DNA of the CDR3: TGCAGTGCCGCTGGGACAGGGGGCAAAGATACGCAGTATTTT. Protein sequence: CSAAGTGGKDTQYF. V usage is TRBV20-1 and J usage is TRBJ2-3; 12 bases fit TRBD1. This CDR3 contains 14 residues. CDR1 DFQATT and CDR2 SNEGSKA come from the germline V gene (reference sequence). V gave up 6 bases and J gave up 5 bases; unmatched junction bases: 6.

This clonotype has ten or more counts. The chain employs TRBV18 and TRBJ2-5, with D possibly TRBD2 on 6 matching bases. V was cut by 3 bases and J by 5 bases, with 10 bases left in between. Per the germline V gene, CDR1 is KGHSH and CDR2 is LQKENI. The CDR3 loop spans 13 amino acids. The CDR3 DNA reads as TGTGCCAGCTCACCGAACAGCGGGGAGACCCAGTACTTC. It specifies CASSPNSGETQYF.

V is TRBV3-1 and J is TRBJ1-4; D might be TRBD1 (6 bases). The germline CDR1 and CDR2 sequences are LGHDT and YNNKEL (reference sequence). Between the trimmed V and J ends, which lost 1 base and 2 bases, there was a span of 14 bases. The CDR3 consists of 17 residues. Here the CDR3 reads CASSQGPGGATNEKLFF. CDR3 bases: TGTGCCAGCAGCCAAGGCCCCGGGGGCGCGACTAATGAAAAACTGTTTTTT. Full variable domain (outside the CDR3, taken from reference TRBV3-1 and TRBJ1-4): DTAVSQTPKYLVTQMGNDKSIKCEQNLGHDTMYWYKQDSKKFLKIMFSYNNKELIINETVPNRFSPKSPDKAHLNLHINSLELGDSAVYFCASSQGPGGATNEKLFFGSGTQLSVL.